These T cell receptor beta chains were read from a single sample in a study of T cells in Graves' hyperthyroidism and ophthalmopathy. TCRdb reprocessed the multiplex PCR reads via MiXCR and lists one record per CDR3 protein. Here the sample spans approximately 690,000 distinct CDR3 sequences, more than 20% being singletons. The specimen sequenced was blood. The source is a man aged 30-40 years with Graves' ophthalmopathy. Each CDR3 is given with its conserved first and last residue. The D gene is left open where the match is weak. Size is omitted from some rows. Given values are once, few, many or a class for expanded clones.

TRBD2 | TRBJ2-7 | . | TRBV28 | CASTLGLAGGRAYEQYF | TGTGCCAGCACCTTAGGACTAGCGGGAGGCCGGGCCTACGAGCAGTACTTC
. | TRBJ1-5 | . | TRBV6-9 | CASSLGIVNQPQHF | TGTGCCAGCAGTTTAGGAATCGTCAATCAGCCCCAGCATTTT
TRBD1 | TRBJ1-1 | . | TRBV6-1 | CASSDQGGVSSVAFF | TGTGCCAGCAGTGACCAGGGGGGAGTCTCTTCTGTAGCTTTCTTT
TRBD2 | TRBJ2-5 | . | TRBV7-9 | CASSPKPGLAGAETQYF | TGTGCCAGCAGCCCAAAGCCGGGACTAGCGGGAGCGGAGACCCAGTACTTC
. | TRBJ1-2 | . | TRBV27 | CASRGGYYGYTF | TGTGCCAGCAGGGGAGGGTACTATGGCTACACCTTC
. | TRBJ1-1 | few | TRBV4-1 | CASSQIGEVNTEAFF | TGCGCCAGCAGCCAAATAGGGGAAGTGAACACTGAAGCTTTCTTT
TRBD1 | TRBJ1-1 | few | TRBV28 | CASSKQGQRNTEAFF | TGTGCCAGCAGTAAACAGGGGCAGAGGAACACTGAAGCTTTCTTT
. | TRBJ2-2 | . | TRBV4-1 | CASSHTPTNTGELFF | TGCGCCAGCAGCCACACCCCAACGAACACCGGGGAGCTGTTTTTT
TRBD2 | TRBJ2-7 | . | TRBV20-1 | CSARGGTSDYEQYF | TGCAGTGCTAGGGGAGGGACTAGCGACTACGAGCAGTACTTC
TRBD2 | TRBJ2-1 | many | TRBV24-1 | CATSDSDRRPGLAGWSSYNEQFF | TGTGCCACCAGTGATTCGGACAGGAGACCGGGACTAGCGGGTTGGAGCTCCTACAATGAGCAGTTCTTC
. | TRBJ2-7 | . | TRBV29-1 | CSVLDSSYEQYF | TGCAGCGTTCTAGACAGTTCCTACGAGCAGTACTTC
. | TRBJ2-5 | . | TRBV6-1 | CASSEETSRYF | TGTGCCAGCAGTGAAGAGACAAGTCGGTACTTC
. | TRBJ1-1 | many | TRBV5-1 | CASSLGARNTEAFF | TGCGCCAGCAGCTTGGGGGCTAGGAACACTGAAGCTTTCTTT
. | TRBJ1-5 | few | TRBV2 | CASRLNQGNQPQHF | TGTGCCAGCAGGCTCAATCAGGGGAATCAGCCCCAGCATTTT
. | TRBJ1-4 | . | TRBV6-2/TRBV6-3 | CASIGGDEKLFF | TGTGCCAGCATCGGAGGGGACGAAAAACTGTTTTTT
. | TRBJ2-3 | . | TRBV4-1 | CASSEGTIQTDTQYF | TGCGCCAGCAGCGAAGGGACAATACAGACAGATACGCAGTATTTT
. | TRBJ2-2 | few | TRBV12-3/TRBV12-4 | CASIPGGYTGELFF | TGTGCCAGCATCCCCGGCGGTTACACCGGGGAGCTGTTTTTT
TRBD1 | TRBJ1-5 | many | TRBV28 | CASSGQGVGNQPQHF | TGTGCCAGCAGCGGACAGGGGGTCGGCAATCAGCCCCAGCATTTT
. | TRBJ2-4 | few | TRBV6-1 | CASSELGPQNIQYF | TGTGCCAGCAGTGAACTTGGACCCCAAAACATTCAGTACTTC